The TCR beta chain under discussion was sequenced for a study of CD8+CD57+ T cells in acquired aplastic anemia. For the study at large: Sorted CD4+ and CD8+ cells yielded roughly 3.2 ug of DNA on average. Findings and caveats of the study: A set of twenty-nine CD8+ CDR3 sequences was shared between patients and controls, and these sequences appeared highly expressed in patients.

Profiling of TCR beta VDJ combinations and CDR3 sequences used genomic DNA as template. TCRdb redid the calling of the reads with MiXCR, one entry per CDR3 protein. The repertoire holds approximately 130,000 distinct CDR3 sequences, with 50% to 60% as singletons. CD8+CD57+ cell expansion had been shown by flow cytometry in patients chosen for sequencing. As for this clonotype: Its specificity is not known.

This CDR3 is 15 amino acids long. Trimming shortened V by 4 bases and J by 0 bases, and 12 bases separated the two germline ends. Per germline, CDR1 LNHNV and CDR2 YYDKDF (reference sequence). This clonotype was obtained from a human donor with aplastic anemia. The chain is built from TRBV15 and TRBJ1-1; perhaps TRBD1 as D (5 bases). Input material: sorted CD4+, CD8+, or CD8+CD57+ T cells (not recorded which) from PBMCs. The CDR3 protein is CATSTLDSMNTEAFF. The CDR3 bases are TGTGCCACCAGCACCCTTGACAGTATGAACACTGAAGCTTTCTTT.